The next 22 T cell receptor beta chains were all read from a single sample in a study of tumor-infiltrating lymphocytes in primary liver carcinoma (dated by TCRdb to the late 2010s). Instrument on record: Illumina HiSeq 2500. TCRbeta-specific cDNA was reverse-transcribed from approximately 0.5 ug total RNA using a constant-region primer and ProtoScript II reverse transcriptase. Construction of the TCRbeta libraries relied on three nested rounds of multiplex PCR, following a slightly modified ARM-PCR procedure. Each of the first two PCR rounds ran for approximately 9 cycles using multiplex TRBV1-TRBV30 forward primers together with a Cbeta reverse primer. TCRdb applied fastp at Q25 and MiXCR to the public reads, then kept only in-frame beta chains. Rows are unified per CDR3 protein, each entry keeping the most common DNA and genes. The sample yields more than 70,000 distinct CDR3 sequences; approximately 70% were counted once. The ten largest make up 15% to 20% of the sample.

Without any cell sorting, total RNA and DNA were extracted together from around 20-30 mg of bulk tissue using the AllPrep DNA/RNA mini kit. The sample consisted of liver tumor tissue from sampling region 1. The meaning of the sample's cell subset or site label: tumor region T1, superior pole. Receptors originate from a man in his forties or fifties with primary liver carcinoma and hepatitis B virus infection.

The table lists this clonotype with a few counts. With a much larger clone just one base away, this may be a read error. The conserved closing phenylalanine or tryptophan is absent in this CDR3, likely reflecting a read error. The chain joins TRBV12-3 or TRBV12-4 to TRBJ1-1; D ambiguous. The CDR3 runs 14 residues. Trimming took off 7 bases at V and 5 bases at J, with 17 bases between the two ends. As DNA, the CDR3 is TGTGCCAGCACCCTTCCCGCAGGCGGAACTGAAGCTTTCATT. Its translation is CASTLPAGGTEAFI.

Worth noting for this clonotype: A much larger clonotype is one base distant, so this may be a read error. V and J are TRBV7-9 and TRBJ1-3; D uncertain. The ends were cut back, 1 base at V and 2 bases at J, with 6 bases in the middle. CDR3 length: 14 amino acids. Looked up from germline, CDR1 is SEHNR and CDR2 is FQNEAQ (reference sequence). The CDR3 sequence: CASSLVPAGNTIYF. The CDR3 nucleotides are TGTGCCAGCAGCTTAGTTCCAGCTGGAAACACCATATATTTT.

As regards this clonotype: Since no conserved phenylalanine or tryptophan closes the CDR3, a read error is the likely cause. The gene calls are TRBV5-1 and TRBJ2-5, with a possible D match to TRBD2 (5 bases). This CDR3 has 15 amino acids. V was pared by 4 bases and J by 1 base, with 14 bases between. Germline CDR1 and CDR2: SGHRS and YFSETQ. This CDR3 is CASSAQDSLQETQYL. The CDR3 region has the DNA TGCGCCAGCAGCGCCCAGGACTCACTCCAAGAGACCCAGTACTTA.

This clonotype was counted many times. V and J are TRBV5-1 and TRBJ2-7; 8 nucleotides match TRBD1. Germline V lookup: CDR1 SGHRS, CDR2 YFSETQ. The V gene end was trimmed by 4 bases and the J gene end by 2 bases; junction bases not matched to a gene: 8. This CDR3 spans 15 amino acids. This CDR3 reads CASSEDRGTTYEQYF. CDR3 DNA sequence: TGCGCCAGCAGCGAAGACAGGGGAACTACCTACGAGCAGTACTTC.

Turning to this clonotype: A read error may account for a junction end that differs from germline. The V and J genes are TRBV4-1 and TRBJ2-2; 10 bases are a match to TRBD2. CDR3 length: 15 residues. Germline V CDR1 and CDR2: MGHRA, YSYEKL. The chain's CDR3 is CTSSLAGDATGGLFF. Written as DNA, the CDR3 is TGCACCAGCAGTCTAGCGGGAGATGCCACCGGGGGGCTGTTTTTT.

There are many counts of this clonotype. This chain uses TRBV28 with TRBJ1-1, with a possible D match to TRBD1 (5 bases). Germline V gives CDR1 MDHEN, CDR2 SYDVKM. V dropped 9 bases and J dropped 0 bases, with 14 bases sitting between them. CDR3 length: 14 amino acids. CDR3 bases: TGTGCCAGTCACAGCCGGGGGTTGAACACTGAAGCTTTCTTT. Protein: CASHSRGLNTEAFF.

V usage is TRBV7-2 and J usage is TRBJ1-2; weak D call: TRBD1 (5 bases). Per germline, CDR1 SGHTA and CDR2 FQGNSA. The CDR3 loop spans 13 amino acids. The ends were cut back, 1 base at V and 8 bases at J, with 11 bases in the middle. Written as DNA, the CDR3 is TGTGCCAGCAGCTTAGAAGGGACTTTAGGCTACACCTTC. The encoded protein is CASSLEGTLGYTF.

This chain joins TRBV24-1 and TRBJ2-3, with 7 bases lining up with TRBD2. In germline, CDR1 is KGHDR, CDR2 SFDVKD. The CDR3 is 15 amino acids. J was trimmed by 2 bases and V by 9 bases; bases with no gene match: 10. The CDR3 DNA reads TGTGCCACCTGTAACTTTAGCGGGCTCACAGATACGCAGTATTTT. Protein: CATCNFSGLTDTQYF.

A word on this clonotype: Mismatch with germline at one junction end may stem from a read error. CDR3 amino acids: CASSAPGTGVEQYF. For the CDR3, the DNA is TGTGCCAGCTCAGCACCGGGGACAGGGGTTGAGCAGTACTTC. The chain joins TRBV18 to TRBJ2-7, with TRBD1 identical over 10 bases. Germline V gene sequence: CDR1 KGHSH, CDR2 LQKENI. This CDR3 is 14 amino acids long.

Within the sample, this clonotype is medium-sized. The gene calls are TRBV11-2 and TRBJ1-1; D unclear. Looked up from germline, CDR1 is SGHAT and CDR2 is FQNNGV. The CDR3 contains 14 residues. Trimming took off 5 bases at V and 1 base at J, with 11 bases between the two ends. CDR3 bases: TGTGCCAGCAGCCCCCCGGGCGCGAACACTGAAGCTTTCTTT. It specifies CASSPPGANTEAFF.

As for this clonotype: Likely a read error: the CDR3 ends without its conserved phenylalanine or tryptophan. It is unclear where the CDR3 begins or ends on the DNA, so no DNA is shown, and the CDR3 is as TCRdb lists it. This rearrangement joins TRBV11-1 to TRBJ2-3; TRBD2, the D gene given by the table, was not confirmed from the DNA. With termini counted, the CDR3 has 15 amino acids. Germline assignment: CDR1 SGHAT and CDR2 FQDESV (reference sequence). The CDR3 loop is CASSPSGNTRDTLYV.

This clonotype has only one observation. This sequence joins TRBV6-5 and TRBJ2-1; D might be TRBD1 (6 bases). This CDR3 has 18 residues. With 6 bases removed from V and 9 bases from J, the gap between germline ends came to 30 bases. Germline CDR1 MNHEY, CDR2 SVGAGI. In DNA form, the CDR3 reads TGTGCCAGCAGCAAAGTTAGCCCAGGGGCAGGGGTTTATTTTGAGCAGTTCTTC. Encoded protein: CASSKVSPGAGVYFEQFF.

The sample holds many counts of this clonotype. The genes are TRBV7-8 and TRBJ2-3; 9 bases are shared with TRBD2. The CDR3 loop spans 15 amino acids. Germline-derived CDR1 and CDR2 are SGHVS and FQNEAQ. Losses at the gene ends were 5 bases for V and 5 bases for J; bases not matched to a gene: 8. CDR3 nucleotide sequence: TGTGCCAGCAGCCACGCGGCGGGAGGGTTAGATACGCAGTATTTT. This sequence encodes CASSHAAGGLDTQYF.

This clonotype has a count of ten or more. The chain links TRBV6-1 to TRBJ1-3; 7 bases line up with TRBD1. Germline V gene data show CDR1 as MNHNS and CDR2 as SASEGT. This CDR3 region has 17 residues. Losses at the gene ends were 1 base for V and 0 bases for J; bases not matched to a gene: 6. The CDR3 nucleotides are TGTGCCAGCAGTGAAGTGGGACAGAGCCACTCTGGAAACACCATATATTTT. Translation gives CASSEVGQSHSGNTIYF.

The V call is TRBV29-1, the J call TRBJ1-1; the D is unclear. The CDR3 spans 13 residues. CDR1 and CDR2 from the germline V gene are SQVTM and ANQGSEA. The V gene lost 6 bases and the J gene lost 3 bases, with 14 bases spanning the gap. CDR3 in amino acids: CSVTQRGDTEAFF. The CDR3 DNA reads TGCAGCGTGACACAGCGCGGAGACACTGAAGCTTTCTTT. The variable domain in full, completed from reference TRBV29-1 and TRBJ1-1, reads SAVISQKPSRDICQRGTSLTIQCQVDSQVTMMFWYRQQPGQSLTLIATANQGSEATYESGFVIDKFPISRPNLTFSTLTVSNMSPEDSSIYLCSVTQRGDTEAFFGQGTRLTVV.

Points on this clonotype: Since a much larger clone is just one base distant, this may be a read error. The chain joins TRBV11-2 to TRBJ1-1; no firm D call. The CDR3 runs to 14 residues. The germline CDR1 and CDR2 sequences are SGHAT and FQNNGV. The chain's CDR3 is CASSLAGGNTEALF. The CDR3 bases are TGTGCCAGCAGCTTAGCGGGAGGGAACACTGAAGCTCTCTTT.

This clonotype came up a few times. An end of the junction differs from the germline gene, which may be a read error. The chain carries TRBV6-1 and TRBJ1-6; D perhaps matches TRBD1 (6 bases). CDR3 length equals 18 residues. Germline values: CDR1 MNHNS, CDR2 SASEGT. CDR3 bases: TGTACCAGCAGGGGTCCGACGGGAGGTCGCTCCTACAATTCACCCCTCCACTTT. This encodes CTSRGPTGGRSYNSPLHF.

The chain combines TRBV7-8 with TRBJ2-2, with D possibly TRBD1 on 6 matching bases. Looked up from germline, CDR1 is SGHVS and CDR2 is FQNEAQ. Trimming took 5 bases from V and 7 from J, leaving 23 bases between them. This CDR3 is built from 17 residues. CDR3 coding DNA: TGTGCCAGCAGCGTCTCCAGAGGGGGATTTATCTTCGGGGAGCTGTTTTTT. This sequence encodes CASSVSRGGFIFGELFF.

As for this clonotype: A single base separates this from a much larger clone, so it may be a read error. The CDR3 sequence: CASRSPGANVLTF. For the CDR3, the DNA is TGTGCCAGCAGAAGCCCTGGGGCCAACGTCCTGACTTTC. The chain links TRBV28 to TRBJ2-6; D unresolved. The V gene's germline CDR1 is MDHEN and CDR2 SYDVKM. Trimming took 6 bases from V and 2 from J, leaving 5 bases between them. The CDR3 extends over 13 amino acids.

About this clonotype: The conserved final phenylalanine or tryptophan is absent from the CDR3, which likely points to a read error. The chain joins TRBV28 to TRBJ2-2; unclear D gene. This CDR3 has 14 amino acids. Per the germline V gene, CDR1 is MDHEN and CDR2 is SYDVKM. The CDR3 here is CTTWSRANTGELFL. The CDR3 DNA is TGTACCACATGGTCAAGGGCCAACACCGGGGAGCTGTTTTTA.

Remarks on this clonotype: One end of the junction varies from germline; a read error may be responsible. J is TRBJ2-7 and V is TRBV10-3; 9 bases line up with TRBD1. Per germline, CDR1 ENHRY and CDR2 SYGVKD. The CDR3 contains 17 residues. CDR3 region: CVISALPPGQGFCEQYF. CDR3 nucleotide sequence: TGTGTCATCAGTGCCCTTCCCCCTGGACAGGGGTTCTGCGAACAGTACTTC.

The rearrangement uses TRBV6-1 and TRBJ1-2; D gene uncertain. Germline CDR1 and CDR2: MNHNS and SASEGT. Trimming pared 9 bases from V and 3 bases from J, leaving 14 bases between. CDR3 length: 13 amino acids. This CDR3 is CASSRRGDYGYTF. The CDR3 region has the DNA TGTGCCAGTAGCCGACGGGGAGACTATGGCTACACCTTC.